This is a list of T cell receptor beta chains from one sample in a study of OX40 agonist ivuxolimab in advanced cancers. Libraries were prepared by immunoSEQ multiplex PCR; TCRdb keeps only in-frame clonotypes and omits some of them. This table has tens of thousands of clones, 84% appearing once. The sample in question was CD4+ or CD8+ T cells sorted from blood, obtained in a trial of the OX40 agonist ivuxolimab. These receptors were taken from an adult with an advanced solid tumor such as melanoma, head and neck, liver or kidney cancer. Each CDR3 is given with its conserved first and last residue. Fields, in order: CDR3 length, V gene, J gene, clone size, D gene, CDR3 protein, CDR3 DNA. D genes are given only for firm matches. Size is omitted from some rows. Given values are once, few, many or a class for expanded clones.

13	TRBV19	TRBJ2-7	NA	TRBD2	CASGAGGIYEQYF	TGTGCCAGTGGAGCGGGGGGAATATACGAGCAGTACTTC
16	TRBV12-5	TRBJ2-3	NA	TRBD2	CASGLGTSGYTDTQYF	TGTGCTAGTGGTTTGGGGACTAGCGGGTACACAGATACGCAGTATTTT
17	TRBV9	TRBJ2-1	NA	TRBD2	CASSVVSGSASYNEQFF	TGTGCCAGCAGCGTAGTCAGCGGGAGTGCATCCTACAATGAGCAGTTCTTC
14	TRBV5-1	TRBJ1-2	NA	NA	CASSFNSANYGYTF	TGCGCCAGCAGCTTCAACAGCGCCAACTATGGCTACACCTTC
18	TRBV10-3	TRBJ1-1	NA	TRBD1	CAIRDTSTGAGQNTEAFF	TGTGCCATCAGAGACACTTCGACAGGGGCGGGCCAGAACACTGAAGCTTTCTTT
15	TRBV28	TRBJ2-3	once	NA	CASSLTGLNTDTQYF	TGTGCCAGCAGTTTGACCGGCCTAAACACAGATACGCAGTATTTT
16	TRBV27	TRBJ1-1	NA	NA	CASSLSGLDAGTEAFF	TGTGCCAGCAGTTTATCGGGGTTGGACGCGGGAACTGAAGCTTTCTTT
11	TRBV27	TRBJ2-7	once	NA	CASSRGYEQYF	TGTGCCAGCAGTAGGGGCTACGAGCAGTACTTC
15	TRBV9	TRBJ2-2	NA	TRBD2	CASSVTAGNTGELFF	TGTGCCAGCAGCGTAACAGCGGGAAACACCGGGGAGCTGTTTTTT
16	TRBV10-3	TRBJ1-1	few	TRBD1	CAISGRSGGPHTEAFF	TGTGCCATCAGTGGGAGGTCAGGGGGCCCCCACACTGAAGCTTTCTTT
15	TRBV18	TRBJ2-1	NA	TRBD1	CASSSRGQSYNEQFF	TGTGCCAGCTCATCCAGGGGACAGAGCTACAATGAGCAGTTCTTC
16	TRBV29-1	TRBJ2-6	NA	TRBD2	CSVAEAGGPGANVLTF	TGCAGCGTTGCCGAAGCGGGAGGACCTGGGGCCAACGTCCTGACTTTC
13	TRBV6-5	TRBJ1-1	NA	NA	CASGKTGNTEAFF	TGTGCCAGCGGAAAGACAGGGAACACTGAAGCTTTCTTT
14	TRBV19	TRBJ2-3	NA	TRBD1	CASKRTGVTDTQYF	TGTGCCAGTAAAAGGACAGGGGTCACAGATACGCAGTATTTT
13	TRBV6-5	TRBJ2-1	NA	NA	CASSLLGNHEQFF	TGTGCCAGCAGTCTACTAGGGAACCATGAGCAGTTCTTC
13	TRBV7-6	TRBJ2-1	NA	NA	CASHDSFNNEQFF	TGTGCCAGCCACGACAGCTTTAACAATGAGCAGTTCTTC
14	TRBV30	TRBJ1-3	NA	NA	CAWKWTYSGNTIYF	TGTGCCTGGAAGTGGACCTACTCTGGAAACACCATATATTTT
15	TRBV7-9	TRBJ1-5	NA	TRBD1	CASSPGQGEDQPQHF	TGTGCCAGCAGCCCGGGACAGGGCGAGGATCAGCCCCAGCATTTT
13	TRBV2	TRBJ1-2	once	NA	CASSEGTDYGYTF	TGTGCCAGCAGTGAAGGGACAGACTATGGCTACACCTTC
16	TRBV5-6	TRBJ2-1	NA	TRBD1	CASSFGTGSSYNEQFF	TGTGCCAGCAGCTTTGGGACAGGGAGCTCCTACAATGAGCAGTTCTTC
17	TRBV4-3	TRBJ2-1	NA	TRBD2	CASSQDASGSAYNEQFF	TGCGCCAGCAGCCAAGATGCTAGCGGGAGCGCCTACAATGAGCAGTTCTTC
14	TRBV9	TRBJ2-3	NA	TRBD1	CASSLNRGEDTQYF	TGTGCCAGCAGCCTTAACAGGGGTGAGGATACGCAGTATTTT
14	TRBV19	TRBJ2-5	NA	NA	CASSIDILVETQYF	TGTGCCAGTAGTATAGATATCCTCGTGGAGACCCAGTACTTC
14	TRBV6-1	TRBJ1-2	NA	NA	CASSVGGKGYGYTF	TGTGCCAGCAGTGTAGGTGGTAAGGGCTATGGCTACACCTTC
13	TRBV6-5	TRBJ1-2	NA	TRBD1	CASSSGQGGGYTF	TGTGCCAGCAGTTCCGGACAGGGCGGTGGCTACACCTTC
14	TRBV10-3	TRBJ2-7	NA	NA	CAISEVAGAYEQYF	TGTGCCATCAGTGAGGTTGCAGGGGCCTACGAGCAGTACTTC
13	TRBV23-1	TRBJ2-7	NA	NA	CASSQSVAYEQYF	TGCGCCAGCAGTCAATCGGTGGCCTACGAGCAGTACTTC
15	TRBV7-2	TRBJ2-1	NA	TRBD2	CASSFSVREFDEQFF	TGTGCCAGCAGCTTTTCGGTGCGGGAGTTTGATGAGCAGTTCTTC
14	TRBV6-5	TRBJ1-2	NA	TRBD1	CASSYSTGTYGYTF	TGTGCCAGCAGTTACTCGACAGGGACCTATGGCTACACCTTC
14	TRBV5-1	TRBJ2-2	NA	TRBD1	CASRKTGVSGELFF	TGCGCCAGCAGGAAGACAGGGGTTTCCGGGGAGCTGTTTTTT
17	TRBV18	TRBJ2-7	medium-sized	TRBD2	CASSPLSGGADSYEQYF	TGTGCCAGCTCACCTCTATCGGGAGGGGCCGACTCCTACGAGCAGTACTTC
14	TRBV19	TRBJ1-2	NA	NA	CASSSGTSNYGYTF	TGTGCCAGTAGTTCAGGGACATCCAACTATGGCTACACCTTC
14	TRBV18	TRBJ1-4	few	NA	CASSTDSQREKLFF	TGTGCCAGCTCAACGGACAGCCAGCGCGAAAAACTGTTTTTT
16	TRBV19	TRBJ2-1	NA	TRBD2	CASSTSSGHSYNEQFF	TGTGCCAGTAGTACCTCTAGCGGCCACTCCTACAATGAGCAGTTCTTC
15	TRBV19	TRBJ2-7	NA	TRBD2	CASRPTSVSSYEQYF	TGTGCCAGTAGACCGACTAGCGTGAGCTCCTACGAGCAGTACTTC
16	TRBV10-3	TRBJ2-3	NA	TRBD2	CAISSGGRVDTDTQYF	TGTGCCATCAGTAGCGGCGGGAGAGTGGACACAGATACGCAGTATTTT
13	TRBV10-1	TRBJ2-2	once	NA	CASRDPMTGELFF	TGCGCCAGCAGGGACCCTATGACCGGGGAGCTGTTTTTT
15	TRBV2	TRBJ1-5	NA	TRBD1	CASSGLQGADQPQHF	TGTGCCAGCAGTGGTCTACAGGGGGCGGATCAGCCCCAGCATTTT
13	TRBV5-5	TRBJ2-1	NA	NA	CASSPAAYNEQFF	TGTGCCAGCAGCCCAGCGGCCTACAATGAGCAGTTCTTC
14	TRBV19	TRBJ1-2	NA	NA	CASSIGVANYGYTF	TGTGCCAGTAGTATCGGTGTAGCTAACTATGGCTACACCTTC
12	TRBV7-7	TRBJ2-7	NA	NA	CASSSNSYEQYF	TGTGCCAGCAGCTCCAATTCCTACGAGCAGTACTTC
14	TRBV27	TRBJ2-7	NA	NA	CASSLGGEGYEQYF	TGTGCCAGCAGTTTAGGCGGAGAGGGTTACGAGCAGTACTTC
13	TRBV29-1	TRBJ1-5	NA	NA	CSVSTGLNQPQHF	TGCAGCGTGTCAACAGGGTTAAATCAGCCCCAGCATTTT
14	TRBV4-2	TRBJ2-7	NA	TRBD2	CASSQLSGSYEQYF	TGTGCCAGCAGCCAGCTTAGCGGGAGTTACGAGCAGTACTTC
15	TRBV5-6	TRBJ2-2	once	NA	CASSLYRANTGELFF	TGTGCCAGCAGCTTGTATAGGGCGAACACCGGGGAGCTGTTTTTT
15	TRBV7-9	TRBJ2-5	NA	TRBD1	CASSLTGGIQETQYF	TGTGCCAGCAGCTTAACAGGGGGTATCCAAGAGACCCAGTACTTC
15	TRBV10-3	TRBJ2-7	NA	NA	CAISESKSSSYEQYF	TGTGCCATCAGTGAGTCGAAGTCGAGCTCCTACGAGCAGTACTTC
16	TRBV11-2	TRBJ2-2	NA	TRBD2	CASSLLAGVDTGELFF	TGTGCCAGCAGCTTATTGGCGGGAGTCGACACCGGGGAGCTGTTTTTT